One T cell receptor beta chain is described in this entry. Its antigen is as yet unknown. Sequenced material consisted of expressed TCRB transcripts (all of the isolated RNA was reverse transcribed). Sequencing used immunoSEQ multiplex PCR; TCRdb keeps in-frame clones, though not all of them. The sample contains approximately 37,000 clones, more than 40% of which appear only once. The sample belongs to a study of beta chain features in type 1 diabetes. The study, taken as a whole, reports: Naive, central memory and Treg TCRB repertoires appeared more alike in patients than in healthy donors.

The CDR3 has 14 residues. The germline V gene has CDR1 SGHNT and CDR2 YYREEE (reference sequence). The sequence came from a young woman in good health. The chain has TRBV5-4 and TRBJ2-7, with TRBD1 matching over 10 bases. Gene TRBJ2-5 matches the end of the DNA better, so the J call may be wrong. What was sequenced was central memory CD4+ T cells from blood. CDR3: CASSGDRGSETQYF. CDR3 bases: TGTGCCAGCAGCGGGGACAGGGGATCGGAGACCCAGTACTTC.